A selection of T cell receptor beta chains follows, all from one sample in a study of cytomegalovirus exposure and HLA in healthy donors. Clones were sequenced by immunoSEQ multiplex PCR, and TCRdb holds only the in-frame ones, with some missing. The table has just over 95,000 clones, 77% seen once. The sample taken for sequencing was PBMCs. The receptors were sampled from a woman aged 40 to 50 in good health and CMV-seronegative. CDR3s include the opening cysteine and the closing phenylalanine or tryptophan. D genes are given only for firm matches. Some rows have no size entry. The others give once, few or many, or a class for an expanded clone.

>NA|TRBJ1-1|TRBV6-1|few
TGTGCCAGCAGTCCATGGACGGGGATGAACACTGAAGCTTTCTTT
CASSPWTGMNTEAFF
>TRBD1|TRBJ2-7|TRBV7-8|NA
TGTGCCAGCAGCTTAGGAAGGGGGACAGGCTCCACCTGGTTTGACGAGCAGTACTTC
CASSLGRGTGSTWFDEQYF
>NA|TRBJ2-7|TRBV6-1|NA
TGTGCCAGCAGCCGGACGGAGGACGACTACGGCGAGCAGTACTTC
CASSRTEDDYGEQYF
>NA|TRBJ2-7|TRBV29-1|few
TGCAGCGCTGCTAGGTCCCCTGGATACGAGCAGTACTTC
CSAARSPGYEQYF
>TRBD2|TRBJ2-5|TRBV5-4|NA
TGTGCCAGCAGCCCGGGGGGATACCAAGGGACCCAGTACTTC
CASSPGGYQGTQYF
>TRBD1|TRBJ1-6|TRBV7-2|NA
TGTGCCAGCAGCTTCCGGGACAGTAATTCACCCCTCCACTTT
CASSFRDSNSPLHF
>NA|TRBJ1-1|TRBV5-1|NA
TGCGCCAGCAGCATGGAAGGGGCGCCGAACACTGAGGCTTTCTTT
CASSMEGAPNTEAFF
>NA|TRBJ1-5|TRBV5-1|NA
TGCGCCAGCAGCTGGGACTCCTCGAAGGCGCCCCAGCATTTT
CASSWDSSKAPQHF
>NA|TRBJ1-6|TRBV5-8|NA
TGTGCCAGCAGCTTCTTAGACTCCTATAATTCACCCCTCCACTTT
CASSFLDSYNSPLHF
>NA|TRBJ2-7|TRBV5-1|NA
TGCGCCAGCAGCAACCCCAGGGTAAAATCCTACGAGCAGTACTTC
CASSNPRVKSYEQYF
>NA|TRBJ2-7|TRBV10-1|NA
TGCGCCAGCAGTGAGTTGAGAGCAGGGGAATGGGAGCAGTACTTC
CASSELRAGEWEQYF
>NA|TRBJ2-3|TRBV9|few
TGTGCCAGCAGCGAGTGGGGCGGTAGCACAGATACGCAGTATTTT
CASSEWGGSTDTQYF
>NA|TRBJ1-1|TRBV7-3|NA
TGTGCCAGCAGCTTAACGAGACTTCAATACACTGAAGCTTTCTTT
CASSLTRLQYTEAFF
>NA|TRBJ2-7|TRBV20-1|NA
TGCAGTGCTAGACGGGAGTACGAGCAGTACTTC
CSARREYEQYF
>NA|TRBJ2-1|TRBV7-2|NA
TGTGCCAGCAGCTCAGACGGGGTTGGGGAGCAGTTCTTC
CASSSDGVGEQFF
>TRBD1|TRBJ2-3|TRBV5-1|NA
TGCGCCAGCAGTAGACAGGGTCATACGCAGTATTTT
CASSRQGHTQYF
>TRBD1|TRBJ1-2|TRBV6-5|NA
TGTGCCAGCAGTTTAGACAGGGGTTATGGCTACACCTTC
CASSLDRGYGYTF
>NA|TRBJ1-2|TRBV25-1|NA
TGTGCCAGCAGTCCAGGTTATGGCTACACCTTC
CASSPGYGYTF
>NA|TRBJ2-3|TRBV15|NA
TGTGCCACCAGCGGGCCCCTCACAGATACGCAGTATTTT
CATSGPLTDTQYF
>NA|TRBJ2-7|TRBV11-3|few
TGTGCCAGCAGCTGGAGGGGAGGCGAGCAGTACTTC
CASSWRGGEQYF
>NA|TRBJ1-3|TRBV5-6|NA
TGTGCCAGCAGCTCGAGTAGGTTCGGGATTGGAAACACCATATATTTT
CASSSSRFGIGNTIYF
>TRBD1|TRBJ1-2|TRBV7-9|NA
TGTGCCAGCAGCCCAAATGAGGGGGCGGGTGGCTACACCTTC
CASSPNEGAGGYTF
>TRBD1|TRBJ1-4|TRBV29-1|once
TGCAGCGTTGGGACTGGACAGGGGGCCGGGGAAAAACTGTTTTTT
CSVGTGQGAGEKLFF
>NA|TRBJ1-4|TRBV7-9|NA
TGTGCCAGCAGCTTAGGGGGAGCCCCGAATGAAAAACTGTTTTTT
CASSLGGAPNEKLFF
>NA|TRBJ2-7|TRBV29-1|few
TGCAGCGTCTCGGACAGTCCCTACGAGCAGTACTTC
CSVSDSPYEQYF
>TRBD2|TRBJ2-7|TRBV14|NA
TGTGCCAGCAGCCAATTATCGGCGGGGGGGCCGTACGAGCAGTACTTC
CASSQLSAGGPYEQYF
>NA|TRBJ1-4|TRBV2|NA
TGTGCCAGCAGTGAAGCCAGGGTGGGTGAAAAACTGTTTTTT
CASSEARVGEKLFF
>NA|TRBJ1-1|TRBV5-5|NA
TGTGCCAGCAGCTTGTCAGCTGTAAGGAGGACTGAAGCTTTCTTT
CASSLSAVRRTEAFF
>TRBD2|TRBJ2-5|TRBV11-3|NA
TGTGCCAGTAGCTTGCGGGAGATGGAGACCCAGTACTTC
CASSLREMETQYF
>NA|TRBJ1-4|TRBV2|few
TGTGCCAGCAAGGAGCAGGGTAATGAAAAACTGTTTTTT
CASKEQGNEKLFF
>NA|TRBJ1-1|TRBV15|few
TGTGCCACCAGCAGGGAGACAGAACCGAACACTGAAGCTTTCTTT
CATSRETEPNTEAFF
>NA|TRBJ1-1|TRBV19|NA
TGTGCCAGTAGTATAGGGAGTTTGGGGCGTGAAGCTTTCTTT
CASSIGSLGREAFF
>TRBD1|TRBJ2-4|TRBV6-5|NA
TGTGCCAGCAGAAACACAGGGGGGCCATTAAACATTCAGTACTTC
CASRNTGGPLNIQYF
>TRBD2|TRBJ2-5|TRBV10-3|NA
TGTGCCATACGGACTAGCACCGCAGAGACCCAGTACTTC
CAIRTSTAETQYF
>NA|TRBJ2-7|TRBV7-2|NA
TGTGCCAGCAGCTTATCGCCCCCCCCTGGCAGGAGGTACGAGCAGTACTTC
CASSLSPPPGRRYEQYF
>TRBD2|TRBJ2-3|TRBV6-4|NA
TGTGCCAGCAGTGACTCTAGCGGGGGGGCAGATACGCAGTATTTT
CASSDSSGGADTQYF
>NA|TRBJ2-7|TRBV5-4|NA
TGTGCCAGCAGTTACTCCTACGAGCAGTACTTC
CASSYSYEQYF
>TRBD1|TRBJ1-1|TRBV18|NA
TGTGCCAGCTCACCACAGACCCAGGGGGCTAGCGACACTGAAGCTTTCTTT
CASSPQTQGASDTEAFF
>TRBD2|TRBJ2-1|TRBV5-4|once
TGTGCCAGCAGGACGACTAGCGGGGGCAATGAGCAGTTCTTC
CASRTTSGGNEQFF
>NA|TRBJ2-7|TRBV7-2|NA
TGTGCCAGCAGCTTAAGTCACAGCTACGAGCAGTACTTC
CASSLSHSYEQYF
>TRBD1|TRBJ1-4|TRBV27|NA
TGTGCCAGCAGCCCGTATTTTCGGACAGGGCCTAATGAAAAACTGTTTTTT
CASSPYFRTGPNEKLFF
>NA|TRBJ1-1|TRBV7-9|NA
TGTGCCAGCAGCCGCCAGGGGTCGGAAGCTTTCTTT
CASSRQGSEAFF
>TRBD2|TRBJ2-1|TRBV27|once
TGTGCCAGCAGTAAGCGAAGACTAGCGGGGGAGCACAATGAGCAGTTCTTC
CASSKRRLAGEHNEQFF
>NA|TRBJ1-2|TRBV27|NA
TGTGCCAGCAGTTTCGGGTCTGGGGGCTACACCTTC
CASSFGSGGYTF
>NA|TRBJ2-5|TRBV6-5|few
TGTGCCAGCACCCGGGGGTCCCCTCCAGGGACCCAGTACTTC
CASTRGSPPGTQYF
>NA|TRBJ2-6|TRBV5-1|NA
TGCGCCAGCAGCCGACAGGTGGGCTCTGGGGCCAACGTCCTGACTTTC
CASSRQVGSGANVLTF
>TRBD2|TRBJ2-7|TRBV4-2|few
TGTGCCAGCAGCTATGCCGACAGCGGGGGATCCTACGAGCAGTACTTC
CASSYADSGGSYEQYF
>NA|TRBJ1-4|TRBV10-3|few
TGTGCCATCAGCGAAGGACAGATGACTAATGAAAAACTGTTTTTT
CAISEGQMTNEKLFF
>TRBD2|TRBJ2-5|TRBV5-1|NA
TGCGCCAGCAGGATGACTAGCGGGGGGGCCGGAGAGACCCAGTACTTC
CASRMTSGGAGETQYF
>NA|TRBJ1-4|TRBV6-1|few
TGTGCCAGCAGCCTTCCGCGGGAACTGTTTTTT
CASSLPRELFF
>NA|TRBJ1-6|TRBV9|NA
TGTGCCAGCAGCTCCCAACCGGACTGGGGCTCCTATAATTCACCCCTCCACTTT
CASSSQPDWGSYNSPLHF
>NA|TRBJ1-4|TRBV23-1|NA
TGCGCCAGCAGTCAATCCGCCGGAAAACTGTTTTTT
CASSQSAGKLFF
>NA|TRBJ2-2|TRBV4-1|NA
TGCGCCAGCAGGGGGACTGGGACCGGGGAGCTGTTTTTT
CASRGTGTGELFF
>TRBD1|TRBJ1-1|TRBV5-1|NA
TGCGCCAGCGGACGGACAGGGGGAAACACTGAAGCTTTCTTT
CASGRTGGNTEAFF
>NA|TRBJ2-3|TRBV2|NA
TGTGCCAGCAGACCAACTAGCTTTGAGACAGATACGCAGTATTTT
CASRPTSFETDTQYF
>NA|TRBJ1-1|TRBV7-9|few
TGTGCCAGCAGCTCCACGCGAAGAAACACTGAAGCTTTCTTT
CASSSTRRNTEAFF
>TRBD1|TRBJ2-2|TRBV2|NA
TGTGCCAGCAGTGAGCGGACAGGGAACACCGGGGAGCTGTTTTTT
CASSERTGNTGELFF
>NA|TRBJ1-5|TRBV19|once
TGTGCCAGTAGTATTCAGGTACAAGATCAGCCCCAGCATTTT
CASSIQVQDQPQHF
>NA|TRBJ1-2|TRBV7-9|NA
TGTGCCAGCAGCCTAAACAGGGAAGGCTACACCTTC
CASSLNREGYTF